The source of this T cell receptor (beta chain) is a study of cytomegalovirus exposure and HLA in healthy donors. Only in-frame clones appear in the TCRdb table, and some are missing; sequencing was by immunoSEQ multiplex PCR. The sample lists approximately 270,000 clones, 80% to 90% occurring once. The germline V gene encodes CDR1 SGHNT and CDR2 YENEEA. The CDR3 is 15 residues long. With 3 bases removed from V and 0 bases from J, the gap between germline ends came to 8 bases. This TCR derives from a woman aged 18 to 35 in good health and CMV-seronegative. The sample comprised PBMCs. The chain recombines TRBV11-3 with TRBJ2-2; TRBD1 might be the D (5 bases). The CDR3 coding sequence is TGTGCCAGCAGCTTTACAGGCGCGAACACCGGGGAGCTGTTTTTT. This encodes CASSFTGANTGELFF. Complete variable domain (other parts from reference TRBV11-3 and TRBJ2-2): EAGVVQSPRYKIIEKKQPVAFWCNPISGHNTLYWYLQNLGQGPELLIRYENEEAVDDSQLPKDRFSAERLKGVDSTLKIQPAELGDSAVYLCASSFTGANTGELFFGEGSRLTVL.